This T cell receptor beta chain was found in a study of shared clonotypes between healthy human individuals. The table came from immunoSEQ multiplex PCR; TCRdb's copy has only in-frame clones and leaves some out. Among roughly 1,000,000 clones listed, 75% to 85% were seen once. The CDR3 covers 15 residues. Germline CDR1 is LNHDA and CDR2 is SQIVND (reference sequence). The V segment lost 6 bases and the J segment 7 bases; nucleotides outside the gene matches: 7. The V gene is TRBV19, the J gene TRBJ2-2; 11 bases line up with TRBD1. Sequencing was performed on memory CD4+ T cells from PBMCs. As for subset: CD45RA-negative fraction. The receptor comes from a man younger than 35 in good health. Some clones in this sample may be carry-over from other donors' samples. The CDR3 DNA is TGTGCCAGTAGATTAGGGACAGGGGGGAACGGGGAGCTGTTTTTT. It encodes CASRLGTGGNGELFF.